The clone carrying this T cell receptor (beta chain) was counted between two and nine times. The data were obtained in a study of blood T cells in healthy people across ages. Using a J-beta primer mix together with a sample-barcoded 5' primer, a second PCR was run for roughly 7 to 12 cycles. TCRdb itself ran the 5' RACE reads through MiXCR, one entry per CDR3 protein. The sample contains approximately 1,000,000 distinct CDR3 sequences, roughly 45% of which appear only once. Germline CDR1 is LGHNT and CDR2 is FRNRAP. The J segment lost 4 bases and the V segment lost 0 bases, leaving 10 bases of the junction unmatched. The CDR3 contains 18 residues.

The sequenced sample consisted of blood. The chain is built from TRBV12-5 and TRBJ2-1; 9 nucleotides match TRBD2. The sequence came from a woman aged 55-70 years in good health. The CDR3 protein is CASGLVVSGSRRYNEQFF. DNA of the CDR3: TGTGCTAGTGGTTTGGTTGTTAGCGGGAGTCGGCGTTACAATGAGCAGTTCTTC.